The sample holds one count of the clone carrying this TCR beta chain. This record belongs to a study of blood T cell repertoires in COVID-19. At the level of the study: Nucleic acid was either cDNA or gDNA, and it came from T cells, B-cell-depleted T cells, or PBMCs.

CDR1 and CDR2 from the germline V gene are GTSNPN and SVGIG (reference sequence). Unmatched junction bases numbered 1, after V lost 3 bases and J lost 2 bases. The CDR3 length is 15 residues. Original handling: Amplifying reference gene primers gave estimates of nucleated cell counts. Measured with immunoSEQ multiplex PCR; TCRdb has only the in-frame clones, and not every one. That table is the source of V, J and clone size, and D and trimming were worked out from the DNA. In the table there are more than 50,000 clones, roughly 90% of which are singletons. The material sequenced was peripheral blood. This receptor was identified in a human donor in a cohort sampled during active COVID-19. The V call is TRBV30, the J call TRBJ2-2, with 12 bases lining up with TRBD2. The CDR3 loop is CAWRGLAGNTGELFF. Written as DNA, the CDR3 is TGTGCCTGGAGGGGACTAGCGGGCAACACCGGGGAGCTGTTTTTT.